This T cell receptor (beta chain) emerged from a study of EBV T-cell therapy then PD-1 blockade in nasopharyngeal carcinoma. Treatment defined: AdE1-LMPpoly-expanded autologous EBV-specific T-cell therapy followed by anti-PD-1 nivolumab. The CDR3 totals 13 residues. V was trimmed by 5 bases and J by 7 bases, leaving 14 bases between them. Germline-derived CDR1 and CDR2 are LNHNV and YYDKDF (reference sequence). For this clone: The antigen remains unidentified.

Assay used: immunoSEQ multiplex PCR; TCRdb lists only in-frame clones, some missing. The sample consists of some 14,000 clones, 80% to 85% of them appearing once. The receptor comes from a middle-aged man with nasopharyngeal carcinoma. Source: CD8+ T cells from blood, taken at approximately day 100 from a patient whose treatment included autologous EBV-specific T cells and nivolumab. The V and J genes are TRBV15 and TRBJ1-1; possibly TRBD1 for D (6 bases). The CDR3, as DNA: TGTGCCACCAGCTCAAGACAGGCCTTTGAAGCTTTCTTT. The encoded protein is CATSSRQAFEAFF.